This TCR beta chain was retrieved from a study of blood T cell repertoires in COVID-19. Germline CDR1 reads SGHTA; CDR2 reads FQGNSA. The CDR3 contains 13 residues. Trimming stripped 1 base from V and 11 bases from J, with 14 bases between. This table comes from immunoSEQ multiplex PCR, and its TCRdb copy is limited to in-frame clones, with some not included. The sample includes roughly 200,000 clones, more than 65% of them seen just once. Sequencing input: peripheral blood. The chain employs TRBV7-2 and TRBJ1-1; no clear D gene. This sequence originates from a man aged 50 or older with active or convalescent COVID-19. The chain's CDR3 is CASSLVAPSVAFF. The CDR3 nucleotides read TGTGCCAGCAGCTTAGTCGCGCCATCGGTCGCTTTCTTT.